This entry lists 27 T cell receptor beta chains sequenced from one sample in a study of shared clonotypes between healthy human individuals. Naive CD8 cells lacked CD45RO, underwent positive selection for CCR7 and left out terminally differentiated effector memory CD45RA+ cells. Here immunoSEQ multiplex PCR was the method, and the copy in TCRdb shows in-frame clones only, minus some. Here the sample spans hundreds of thousands of clones, approximately 95% being singletons. Sequenced: naive CD8+ T cells sorted from blood. The source of these receptors is a woman in her thirties in good health.

This chain links TRBV5-1 with TRBJ2-2; 16 nucleotides align to TRBD2. With V trimmed by 4 bases and J by 2 bases, 5 bases remained unmatched. Germline CDR1 reads SGHRS; CDR2 reads YFSETQ. The CDR3 spans 18 residues. CDR3 residues: CASSGGLAGGPNTGELFF. In nucleotides, the CDR3 is TGCGCCAGCAGCGGGGGACTAGCGGGAGGGCCTAACACCGGGGAGCTGTTTTTT.

The table lists this clone with a count of one. The V and J genes are TRBV10-1 and TRBJ1-6; possibly TRBD1 for D (5 bases). CDR1 and CDR2 from the germline V gene are WNHNN and SYGVQD (reference sequence). The CDR3 sequence is 15 residues long. Trimming left V 0 bases short and J 9 bases short, with 12 bases between. CDR3 bases: TGCGCCAGCAGTGAGTCGAGACAGAGCGGTTCACCCCTCCACTTT. Translating it yields CASSESRQSGSPLHF.

CDR3 residues: CASSQGWASTREQYF. The CDR3 DNA follows: TGCGCCAGCAGCCAAGGTTGGGCTTCAACTCGGGAGCAGTACTTC. The V and J genes are TRBV4-1 and TRBJ2-7; unclear D gene. Trimming removed 1 base at V and 7 bases at J, with 17 bases between. Germline V gene lookup returns CDR1 MGHRA and CDR2 YSYEKL. There are 15 residues in the CDR3.

Concerning this clone itself: Other DNA sequences in the sample encode the same CDR3. The chain has TRBV6-5 and TRBJ1-5; D is undetermined. Germline-derived CDR1 and CDR2 are MNHEY and SVGAGI. The CDR3 runs 13 residues. Trimming left V 6 bases short and J 3 bases short, with 9 bases between. The CDR3 DNA sequence: TGTGCCAGCAGCCCGGGCTACAATCAGCCCCAGCATTTT. Translated, it gives CASSPGYNQPQHF.

In the case of this clone: Other DNA sequences from this sample encode an identical CDR3 as well. J is TRBJ1-5 and V is TRBV5-6; no definite D call. V was shortened by 2 bases and J by 2 bases, with 8 bases between the two germline ends. Germline V CDR1 and CDR2: SGHDT, YYEEEE. The length of the CDR3 is 14 residues. The CDR3 region has the DNA TGTGCCAGCAGCTTCGGGCAGGGCAATCAGCCCCAGCATTTT. It is translated as CASSFGQGNQPQHF. The full variable domain, in which reference TRBV5-6 and TRBJ1-5 provide the parts outside the CDR3, is DAGVTQSPTHLIKTRGQQVTLRCSPKSGHDTVSWYQQALGQGPQFIFQYYEEEERQRGNFPDRFSGHQFPNYSSELNVNALLLGDSALYLCASSFGQGNQPQHFGDGTRLSIL.

The V and J genes are TRBV6-5 and TRBJ1-1; D ambiguous. Looked up from germline, CDR1 is MNHEY and CDR2 is SVGAGI. Between the trimmed V and J ends, which lost 0 bases and 2 bases, there was a span of 13 bases. The CDR3 length is 16 residues. The CDR3 region has the DNA TGTGCCAGCAGTTACTCGTGGGGTGAGGCCAACACTGAAGCTTTCTTT. Translation gives CASSYSWGEANTEAFF.

This clone occurred once. The gene calls are TRBV11-2 and TRBJ2-1; D might be TRBD2 (7 bases). The CDR3 has 16 residues. The V gene lost 5 bases and the J gene lost 2 bases, with 16 bases spanning the gap. The germline V gene encodes CDR1 SGHAT and CDR2 FQNNGV. CDR3 sequence (DNA): TGTGCCAGCAGCCCCGGGGGGCGGTTCACCTACAATGAGCAGTTCTTC. Amino acid sequence: CASSPGGRFTYNEQFF.

This sequence joins TRBV5-1 and TRBJ2-7; 9 bases line up with TRBD1. Per the germline V gene, CDR1 is SGHRS and CDR2 is YFSETQ. CDR3 length: 15 amino acids. The J segment lost 7 bases and the V segment lost 0 bases, leaving 8 bases of the junction unmatched. The CDR3 DNA sequence: TGCGCCAGCAGCTTGGTACAGGGGGCGCTTAGGGAGCAGTACTTC. Its protein product is CASSLVQGALREQYF.

The rearrangement joins TRBV7-8 to TRBJ2-5, with TRBD2 matching over 7 bases. The J call may not be correct, given that the DNA end is closer to TRBJ2-7. Germline V gene sequence: CDR1 SGHVS, CDR2 FQNEAQ. This CDR3 region has 15 residues. The CDR3 is CASSLASGLYYEQYF. The DNA of the CDR3 is TGTGCCAGCAGCTTGGCTAGCGGATTGTACTACGAGCAGTACTTC.

A single count supports this clone. J is TRBJ2-5 and V is TRBV11-2, with D maybe TRBD2 (5 bases). The germline gives CDR1 SGHAT, CDR2 FQNNGV. V dropped 1 base and J dropped 4 bases, with 10 bases sitting between them. The CDR3 covers 14 residues. In nucleotides, the CDR3 is TGTGCCAGCAGCTTAGCCGGGGTTGGAGAGACCCAGTACTTC. Translation gives CASSLAGVGETQYF.

The chain uses TRBV25-1 and TRBJ2-1; 8 nucleotides agree with TRBD1. The CDR3 sequence is 13 residues long. Germline-derived CDR1 and CDR2 are MGHDK and SYGVNS. J lost 3 bases, V lost 8 bases, and 3 bases had no gene match. The CDR3 protein is CASLQGDYNEQFF. CDR3 DNA sequence: TGTGCCAGCCTACAGGGGGACTACAATGAGCAGTTCTTC.

The rearrangement joins TRBV7-9 to TRBJ2-5, with D maybe TRBD1 (6 bases). The DNA end lines up better with TRBJ2-7; the J call may be wrong. Germline lookup yields CDR1 SEHNR and CDR2 FQNEAQ (reference sequence). CDR3 size: 12 residues. CDR3 sequence (DNA): TGTGCCAGCAGCCTGACAGGCTACGAGCAGTACTTC. Translation: CASSLTGYEQYF.

CDR3 in DNA: TGTGCCTGGAGTGATGTCGGACCTAGGAAGGAGCAGTTCTTC. The encoded protein is CAWSDVGPRKEQFF. The rearrangement joins TRBV30 to TRBJ2-1; D is ambiguous. The V gene's germline CDR1 is GTSNPN and CDR2 SVGIG (reference sequence). The V end lost 1 base, the J end lost 10 bases, and 17 bases lay between the germline ends. This CDR3 is 14 amino acids long. The full variable domain, with the rest looked up from reference TRBV30 and TRBJ2-1, is SQTIHQWPATLVQPVGSPLSLECTVEGTSNPNLYWYRQAAGRGLQLLFYSVGIGQISSEVPQNLSASRPQDRQFILSSKKLLLSDSGFYLCAWSDVGPRKEQFFGPGTRLTVL.

The V and J genes are TRBV27 and TRBJ2-3; 7 nucleotides align to TRBD1. The V and J ends lost 5 bases and 8 bases, in that order; junction bases with no gene match: 7. The CDR3 is 13 amino acids. Germline CDR1 and CDR2: MNHEY and SMNVEV (reference sequence). CDR3 loop: CASSGDRMGTQYF. CDR3 DNA sequence: TGTGCCAGCAGTGGGGACAGAATGGGTACGCAGTATTTT.

The rearrangement links TRBV30 to TRBJ2-5; D remains ambiguous. The closer fit of TRBJ2-7 to the DNA end suggests the J call may be wrong. CDR1 and CDR2 (germline): GTSNPN, SVGIG (reference sequence). The CDR3 runs to 12 residues. The chain's CDR3 is CAWSQKRHEQYF. CDR3 in DNA: TGTGCCTGGAGCCAGAAACGGCACGAGCAGTACTTC.

V gene TRBV4-1 combines with J gene TRBJ2-7; 7 bases align to TRBD1. CDR1 and CDR2 from the germline V gene are MGHRA and YSYEKL. Germline trimming cut 1 base from V and 0 bases from J; bases unmatched to any gene: 9. The CDR3 length is 17 residues. The CDR3 coding sequence is TGCGCCAGCAGCCAAGTGTCTGAGGGGGCCTTCTCCTACGAGCAGTACTTC. Its translation is CASSQVSEGAFSYEQYF.

The CDR3 sequence is CAAGESQPQHF. DNA for the CDR3: TGTGCCGCGGGTGAGAGTCAGCCCCAGCATTTT. This sequence joins TRBV28 and TRBJ1-5; D not resolved. The CDR3 is 11 residues long. Germline V gene sequence: CDR1 MDHEN, CDR2 SYDVKM. The V end lost 11 bases, the J end lost 6 bases, and 11 bases lay between the germline ends.

The chain has TRBV18 and TRBJ2-3; D is possibly TRBD1 (6 bases). V was pared by 3 bases and J by 4 bases, with 14 bases between. This CDR3 region has 15 residues. CDR1 is KGHSH and CDR2 is LQKENI in the germline V gene. CDR3 protein: CASSPLDSQPDTQYF. CDR3 DNA: TGTGCCAGCTCACCCCTGGACAGTCAGCCAGATACGCAGTATTTT.

V gene TRBV11-2 combines with J gene TRBJ2-7; D not resolved. Germline V gene lookup returns CDR1 SGHAT and CDR2 FQNNGV. This CDR3 contains 11 residues. Trimming took 0 bases from V and 6 from J, leaving 3 bases between them. The CDR3 here is CASSLDAEQYF. Here the CDR3 DNA reads TGTGCCAGCAGCTTAGATGCCGAGCAGTACTTC.

The CDR3 DNA sequence: TGTGCCAGCAGCTTCTGGGAGATGACCTACGAGCAGTACTTC. It is translated as CASSFWEMTYEQYF. The chain has TRBV13 and TRBJ2-7; D perhaps matches TRBD2 (5 bases). CDR1 PRHDT and CDR2 FYEKMQ come from the germline V gene (reference sequence). V dropped 3 bases and J dropped 2 bases, with 11 bases sitting between them. The CDR3 length is 14 residues.

This chain links TRBV7-9 with TRBJ2-1; 8 bases line up with TRBD2. The V gene's germline CDR1 is SEHNR and CDR2 FQNEAQ (reference sequence). The CDR3 length is 13 residues. V lost 9 bases, J lost 2 bases, and 3 bases stayed unmatched. The CDR3 sequence is CASLTSAYNEQFF. The CDR3 DNA is TGTGCCAGTCTGACTAGCGCCTACAATGAGCAGTTCTTC.

V and J are TRBV19 and TRBJ2-1; 9 bases are a match to TRBD1. The V gene's germline CDR1 is LNHDA and CDR2 SQIVND (reference sequence). Losses at the gene ends were 7 bases for V and 8 bases for J; bases not matched to a gene: 18. CDR3 length equals 17 residues. DNA for the CDR3: TGTGCCAGTAACGACAGGGGGGCGAGCGGGAATCCGCATGAGCAGTTCTTC. Its protein product is CASNDRGASGNPHEQFF.

The J gene is TRBJ2-1, the V gene TRBV11-2; no definite D call. CDR1 is SGHAT and CDR2 is FQNNGV in the germline V gene. Trimming took 3 bases from V and 9 from J, leaving 9 bases between them. This CDR3 spans 12 amino acids. The CDR3 loop is CASSFGVGEQFF. The DNA for the CDR3 is TGTGCCAGCAGCTTTGGAGTTGGTGAGCAGTTCTTC.

Here the CDR3 reads CASSSWTSGRGFADTQYF. The CDR3 DNA is TGTGCCAGCAGTTCGTGGACTAGCGGGAGGGGATTTGCAGATACGCAGTATTTT. The chain carries TRBV27 and TRBJ2-3; 15 positions agree with TRBD2. Germline loops: CDR1 MNHEY, CDR2 SMNVEV (reference sequence). The length of the CDR3 is 18 residues. Trimming at V came to 4 bases and at J to 4 bases, leaving 9 bases not matched to a gene.

The chain carries TRBV14 and TRBJ1-4; possible D gene TRBD1, 6 bases. V lost 1 base, J lost 5 bases, and 11 bases lay in between. Germline assignment: CDR1 SGHDN and CDR2 FVKESK. This CDR3 is built from 15 residues. CDR3 in DNA: TGTGCCAGCAGCCAAGTGGGGGCAGGGAATGAAAAACTGTTTTTT. Its protein is CASSQVGAGNEKLFF.

Worth noting for this clone: The sample carries other DNA sequences with the same CDR3. The chain combines TRBV5-4 with TRBJ2-1, with D unresolved. From germline, CDR1 is SGHNT and CDR2 YYREEE (reference sequence). The V and J ends lost 2 bases and 7 bases respectively, with 4 bases between them. There are 11 residues in the CDR3. As DNA, the CDR3 is TGTGCCAGCAGCTTAGGAAATGAGCAGTTCTTC. Protein product: CASSLGNEQFF.

In this sample, this clone turned up once. The chain joins TRBV4-1 to TRBJ2-3, with TRBD2 matching 12 bases. There are 18 residues in the CDR3. J gave up 5 bases and V 3 bases, and 12 bases lay outside the gene matches. From germline, CDR1 is MGHRA and CDR2 YSYEKL. DNA for the CDR3: TGCGCCAGCAGCCAGGCTGGACTAGCGGGATCAGAGGAAGATACGCAGTATTTT. Encoded protein: CASSQAGLAGSEEDTQYF.